This TCR beta chain was captured in a study of T cell responses to AZD1222 COVID-19 vaccine. Broader study findings: Clonal diversity may have been underestimated, and the donors were mostly white British, with more females than males.

To note about this clone: Its antigen remains unidentified.

The CDR3 totals 18 residues. Trimming at V came to 4 bases and at J to 7 bases, leaving 10 bases not matched to a gene. Germline assignment: CDR1 LNHDA and CDR2 SQIVND (reference sequence). The assay was immunoSEQ multiplex PCR, and TCRdb's table has in-frame clones only and misses some. Of some 60,000 clones listed, approximately 82% are singletons. The receptor comes from an adult in good health. The chain recombines TRBV19 with TRBJ2-1; 16 bases are shared with TRBD2. Sequenced here: peripheral blood, sampled on day 0 of AZD1222 vaccination. The DNA of the CDR3 is TGTGCCAGTAGTACCCGGGGACTAGCGGGAGGGCCGGGAAATGAGCAGTTCTTC. It specifies CASSTRGLAGGPGNEQFF.